The 23 T cell receptor beta chains reported below all come from one sample, sequenced in a study of CD8+CD57+ T cells in acquired aplastic anemia. For CDR3 and TCR beta VDJ profiling, genomic DNA was the template used. TCRdb passed the reads through MiXCR, listing each CDR3 protein once. The table lists over 150,000 distinct CDR3 sequences, around half of them singletons. The patients chosen for sequencing had shown expansion of CD8+CD57+ cells (detected by flow cytometry). The material sequenced was sorted CD4+, CD8+, or CD8+CD57+ T cells (not recorded which) from PBMCs. The receptors originated from a human donor with aplastic anemia.

A word on this clonotype: This may be a read error: a much more frequent sequence differs by one nucleotide. The J gene is TRBJ1-1, the V gene TRBV4-3; D possibly corresponds to TRBD1 (5 bases). Germline-derived CDR1 and CDR2 are LGHNA and YSLEER. The CDR3 consists of 14 residues. The V end was cut by 0 bases, the J end by 4 bases, with 9 bases between. The DNA of the CDR3 is TGCGCCAGCAGCCAAGAATCGGGGGGCACTGAAGCTTTCTTT. Protein: CASSQESGGTEAFF.

This clonotype was detected many times. The gene calls are TRBV14 and TRBJ1-4, with D perhaps matching TRBD1 (6 bases). V was cut by 1 base and J by 6 bases, with 21 bases left in between. The CDR3 totals 18 residues. Germline CDR1 and CDR2: SGHDN and FVKESK. CDR3 protein: CASSQVLWERDTYEKLFF. CDR3 nucleotides: TGTGCCAGCAGCCAAGTGTTGTGGGAACGGGACACGTATGAAAAACTGTTTTTT.

This clonotype was counted ten times or more. The rearrangement uses TRBV7-6 and TRBJ1-3; the D is unclear. Germline CDR1 SGHVS, CDR2 FNYEAQ. The CDR3 length is 16 residues. The germline V and J ends were trimmed by 3 bases and 0 bases, with 12 bases remaining between them. CDR3 amino acids: CASSFGEVTSGNTIYF. CDR3 nucleotide sequence: TGTGCCAGCAGCTTCGGAGAGGTGACCTCTGGAAACACCATATATTTT.

The V call is TRBV19, the J call TRBJ1-2; 8 bases align to TRBD1. V lost 5 bases, J lost 1 base, and 3 bases stayed unmatched. There are 14 residues in the CDR3. CDR1 is LNHDA and CDR2 is SQIVND in the germline V gene (reference sequence). CDR3 nucleotides: TGTGCCAGTAGTGCAGGACAGGGTAACTATGGCTACACCTTC. Its translation is CASSAGQGNYGYTF.

The chain has TRBV9 and TRBJ2-7; TRBD2 is a possible D gene (5 bases). The CDR3 is made up of 14 amino acids. Trimming removed 0 bases from V and 0 bases from J, with 7 bases in between. Germline V gene data show CDR1 as SGDLS and CDR2 as YYNGEE. CDR3 sequence reads: CASSVVANSYEQYF. CDR3 in DNA: TGTGCCAGCAGCGTAGTAGCGAACTCCTACGAGCAGTACTTC.

The rearrangement links TRBV7-8 to TRBJ2-2; unclear D gene. From germline, CDR1 is SGHVS and CDR2 FQNEAQ. V dropped 5 bases and J dropped 7 bases, with 11 bases sitting between them. CDR3 size: 13 residues. The CDR3 is CASSPTTLGELFF. The DNA for the CDR3 is TGTGCCAGCAGCCCGACAACTCTCGGGGAGCTGTTTTTT. The variable domain in full, completed from reference TRBV7-8 and TRBJ2-2, reads GAGVSQSPRYKVAKRGQDVALRCDPISGHVSLFWYQQALGQGPEFLTYFQNEAQLDKSGLPSDRFFAERPEGSVSTLKIQRTQQEDSAVYLCASSPTTLGELFFGEGSRLTVL.

This clonotype was seen repeatedly, ten times or more. V and J are TRBV7-9 and TRBJ2-4; 7 bases match TRBD1. Germline V gene sequence: CDR1 SEHNR, CDR2 FQNEAQ (reference sequence). This CDR3 is built from 14 residues. The junction had 10 bases not matched to a gene; V was cut back by 9 bases and J by 5 bases. Here the CDR3 reads CASRGQAPENIQYF. CDR3 nucleotide sequence: TGTGCCAGTCGAGGACAGGCCCCTGAAAACATTCAGTACTTC.

This clonotype was seen a few times. The gene calls are TRBV30 and TRBJ2-7; D is perhaps TRBD1 (7 bases). The CDR3 contains 14 residues. The ends were cut back, 6 bases at V and 0 bases at J, with 15 bases in the middle. In germline, CDR1 is GTSNPN, CDR2 SVGIG (reference sequence). The CDR3 loop reads CACHGTAGSYEQYF. DNA for the CDR3: TGTGCCTGCCACGGGACAGCGGGCTCCTACGAGCAGTACTTC.

The chain employs TRBV27 and TRBJ1-1; D gene uncertain. Germline V gene sequence: CDR1 MNHEY, CDR2 SMNVEV (reference sequence). This CDR3 is built from 15 residues. The V gene lost 5 bases and the J gene lost 0 bases, with 13 bases spanning the gap. DNA of the CDR3: TGTGCCAGCAGTCCGGGGAGTGGGATGAACACTGAAGCTTTCTTT. Encoded protein: CASSPGSGMNTEAFF.

This clonotype was detected once. V usage is TRBV15 and J usage is TRBJ2-1, with TRBD1 matching over 11 bases. This CDR3 has 15 residues. V was pared by 5 bases and J by 10 bases, with 10 bases of the junction left unmatched. Germline lookup yields CDR1 LNHNV and CDR2 YYDKDF (reference sequence). The CDR3 sequence is CATSGGQGGRREQFF. For the CDR3, the DNA is TGTGCCACCAGCGGGGGACAGGGGGGGAGGCGGGAGCAGTTCTTC.

The V gene is TRBV19, the J gene TRBJ2-3, with TRBD2 matching over 7 bases. CDR3 length equals 13 residues. The germline V gene encodes CDR1 LNHDA and CDR2 SQIVND (reference sequence). V lost 6 bases and J lost 4; bases outside the gene matches: 4. CDR3 coding DNA: TGTGCCAGTAGACTAGGGAGGGCAGATACGCAGTATTTT. Translation: CASRLGRADTQYF. Full variable domain (missing parts from reference TRBV19 and TRBJ2-3): DGGITQSPKYLFRKEGQNVTLSCEQNLNHDAMYWYRQDPGQGLRLIYYSQIVNDFQKGDIAEGYSVSREKKESFPLTVTSAQKNPTAFYLCASRLGRADTQYFGPGTRLTVL.

This clonotype showed up just a few times. The chain is built from TRBV11-2 and TRBJ1-1; possible D gene TRBD1, 6 bases. CDR1 SGHAT and CDR2 FQNNGV come from the germline V gene. The V end lost 0 bases, the J end lost 8 bases, and 13 bases lay between the germline ends. The CDR3 covers 14 residues. The CDR3 nucleotides are TGTGCCAGCAGCTTAGACCCCGGGACAACCGAAGCTTTCTTT. Translating gives CASSLDPGTTEAFF.

The V call is TRBV5-1, the J call TRBJ1-2; TRBD1 might be the D (5 bases). The CDR3 totals 14 residues. Trimming took off 2 bases at V and 3 bases at J, with 11 bases between the two ends. Per germline, CDR1 SGHRS and CDR2 YFSETQ. Written as DNA, the CDR3 is TGCGCCAGCAGCTTAGGTAGGGGTGACTATGGCTACACCTTC. This translates into CASSLGRGDYGYTF. Full variable domain (remainder filled in from reference TRBV5-1 and TRBJ1-2): KAGVTQTPRYLIKTRGQQVTLSCSPISGHRSVSWYQQTPGQGLQFLFEYFSETQRNKGNFPGRFSGRQFSNSRSEMNVSTLELGDSALYLCASSLGRGDYGYTFGSGTRLTVV.

The count of this clonotype is one. Here the CDR3 reads CASSLQGNTGELFF. The CDR3 coding sequence is TGTGCCAGCAGCCTACAGGGGAACACCGGGGAGCTGTTTTTT. The V gene is TRBV5-5, the J gene TRBJ2-2; perhaps TRBD1 as D (6 bases). CDR1 and CDR2 from the germline V gene are SGHKS and YYEKEE (reference sequence). This CDR3 has 14 amino acids. V lost 4 bases and J lost 1, with 8 bases in between. The entire variable domain, with the rest obtained from reference TRBV5-5 and TRBJ2-2, is as follows: DAGVTQSPTHLIKTRGQQVTLRCSPISGHKSVSWYQQVLGQGPQFIFQYYEKEERGRGNFPDRFSARQFPNYSSELNVNALLLGDSALYLCASSLQGNTGELFFGEGSRLTVL.

This clonotype showed up just a few times. This sequence may be a read error, since a much larger clone differs from it by one base. The chain joins TRBV2 to TRBJ2-1, with TRBD2 identical over 14 bases. Germline V gene data show CDR1 as SNHLY and CDR2 as FYNNEI. The CDR3 spans 19 residues. The CDR3 DNA reads as TGTGCCAGCAGTGAGACTAGCGGGGGGGAGGAGAACTGGTACAATGGGCAGTTCTTC. The encoded protein is CASSETSGGEENWYNGQFF. The full variable domain, rest sourced from reference TRBV2 and TRBJ2-1, is EPEVTQTPSHQVTQMGQEVILRCVPISNHLYFYWYRQILGQKVEFLVSFYNNEISEKSEIFDDQFSVERPDGSNFTLKIRSTKLEDSAMYFCASSETSGGEENWYNGQFFGPGTRLTVL.

The chain combines TRBV24-1 with TRBJ1-5; unclear D gene. Germline assignment: CDR1 KGHDR and CDR2 SFDVKD. Trimming took 4 bases from V and 3 from J, leaving 9 bases between them. The CDR3 is made up of 14 amino acids. The DNA of the CDR3 is TGTGCCACCAGTGACTTCTTGCACAATCAGCCCCAGCATTTT. Residues: CATSDFLHNQPQHF.

This clonotype was seen repeatedly, ten times or more. The rearrangement joins TRBV10-3 to TRBJ1-6; 7 positions agree with TRBD1. The CDR3 is made up of 14 amino acids. V lost 10 bases, J lost 10 bases, and 13 bases stayed unmatched. The germline CDR1 and CDR2 sequences are ENHRY and SYGVKD. The CDR3 sequence is CASTVGQEFSPLHF. In nucleotides, the CDR3 is TGTGCCAGCACCGTAGGACAGGAATTCTCACCCCTCCACTTT.

This clonotype was seen once. The chain has TRBV25-1 and TRBJ2-7; D might be TRBD1 (6 bases). The CDR3 covers 15 residues. Germline V gene sequence: CDR1 MGHDK, CDR2 SYGVNS. V lost 3 bases, J lost 0 bases, and 12 bases lay in between. The CDR3 region is CASSDHDRYSYEQYF. The DNA of the CDR3 is TGTGCCAGCAGTGACCACGACAGGTACTCCTACGAGCAGTACTTC.

V gene TRBV19 combines with J gene TRBJ1-6; D unresolved. The CDR3 is 14 amino acids. Trimming stripped 2 bases from V and 8 bases from J, with 10 bases between. Germline V gives CDR1 LNHDA, CDR2 SQIVND (reference sequence). CDR3 residues: CASSITGYYSPLHF. The CDR3 coding sequence is TGTGCCAGTAGTATAACGGGTTATTATTCACCCCTCCACTTT.

The chain has TRBV12-5 and TRBJ2-7, with D uncertain. The CDR3 sequence is 17 residues long. Trimming left V 1 base short and J 2 bases short, with 18 bases between. Germline loops: CDR1 LGHNT, CDR2 FRNRAP. CDR3 in amino acids: CASGLDPLNKTAYEQYF. DNA for the CDR3: TGTGCTAGTGGTTTGGACCCCCTGAACAAGACGGCCTACGAGCAGTACTTC.

At least ten counts were recorded for this clonotype. The rearrangement links TRBV9 to TRBJ1-4, with D unclear. Germline assignment: CDR1 SGDLS and CDR2 YYNGEE. The CDR3 runs 14 residues. Trimming shortened V by 0 bases and J by 6 bases, and 9 bases separated the two germline ends. The CDR3 loop reads CASSVGGSDEKLFF. The DNA for the CDR3 is TGTGCCAGCAGCGTAGGAGGGTCGGATGAAAAACTGTTTTTT. The full variable domain, in which reference TRBV9 and TRBJ1-4 provide the parts outside the CDR3, is DSGVTQTPKHLITATGQRVTLRCSPRSGDLSVYWYQQSLDQGLQFLIQYYNGEERAKGNILERFSAQQFPDLHSELNLSSLELGDSALYFCASSVGGSDEKLFFGSGTQLSVL.

This clonotype came up once. V gene TRBV20-1 combines with J gene TRBJ2-3; the match to TRBD2 covers 9 bases. The CDR3 contains 13 residues. Germline lookup yields CDR1 DFQATT and CDR2 SNEGSKA (reference sequence). CDR3 nucleotides: TGCAGGGGGAGCGGGGGGAGCACAGATACGCAGTATTTT. The encoded protein is CRGSGGSTDTQYF.

This clonotype was seen at least ten times. The chain links TRBV2 to TRBJ1-3, with D unclear. The CDR3 totals 16 residues. The V end lost 8 bases, the J end lost 0 bases, and 17 bases lay between the germline ends. Germline CDR1 and CDR2: SNHLY and FYNNEI. The CDR3: CASGHPQIRSGNTIYF. CDR3 nucleotide sequence: TGTGCCAGCGGTCATCCGCAGATCCGCTCTGGAAACACCATATATTTT.